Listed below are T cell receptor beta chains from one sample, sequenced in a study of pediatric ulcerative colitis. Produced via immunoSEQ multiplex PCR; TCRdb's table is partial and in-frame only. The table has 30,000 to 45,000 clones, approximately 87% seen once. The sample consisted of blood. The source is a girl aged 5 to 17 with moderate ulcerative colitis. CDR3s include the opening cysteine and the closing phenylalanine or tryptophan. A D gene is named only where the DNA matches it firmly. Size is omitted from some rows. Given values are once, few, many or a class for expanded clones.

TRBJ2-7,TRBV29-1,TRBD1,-,TGCAGCGGGGGACAGGGGGCAGGACACGAGCAGTACTTC,CSGGQGAGHEQYF
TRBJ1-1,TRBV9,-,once,TGTGCCAGCAGCGCACGGGGGGAGTCCTACACTGAAGCTTTCTTT,CASSARGESYTEAFF
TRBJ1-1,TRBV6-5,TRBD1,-,TGTGCCAGCAGTGACAGGGGGGGACCTGAAGCTTTCTTT,CASSDRGGPEAFF
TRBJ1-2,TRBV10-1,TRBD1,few,TGCGCCAGCAACCGCACAGGGGCTGGTGGCTACACCTTC,CASNRTGAGGYTF
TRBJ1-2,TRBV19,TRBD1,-,TGTGCCAGTAGTCCGGGACAGAGAGCTTATGGCTACACCTTC,CASSPGQRAYGYTF
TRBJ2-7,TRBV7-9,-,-,TGTGCCAGCAGCCCCGGCTCCTACGAGCAGTACTTC,CASSPGSYEQYF
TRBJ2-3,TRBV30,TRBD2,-,TGTGCCTGGAGCCCTAGCGGGGATACGCAGTATTTT,CAWSPSGDTQYF
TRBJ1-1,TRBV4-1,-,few,TGCGCCAGCAGCCTCTCGGGACTCACTGAAGCTTTCTTT,CASSLSGLTEAFF
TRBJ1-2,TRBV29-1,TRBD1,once,TGCAGAACAGGGGCGGACTATGGCTACACCTTC,CRTGADYGYTF
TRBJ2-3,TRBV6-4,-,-,TGTGCCAGCAGTGAGGACAGCGGGAGCACAGATACGCAGTATTTT,CASSEDSGSTDTQYF
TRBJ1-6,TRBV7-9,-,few,TGTGCCAGCAGCTTACAAGATTCACCCCTCCACTTT,CASSLQDSPLHF
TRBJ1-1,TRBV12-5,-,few,TGTGCTAGTGGTGTCAAGGGGAACACTGAAGCTTTCTTT,CASGVKGNTEAFF
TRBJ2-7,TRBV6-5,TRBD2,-,TGTGCCAGCAGTTTCGGGACTAGCACCTACGAGCAGTACTTC,CASSFGTSTYEQYF
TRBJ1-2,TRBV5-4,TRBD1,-,TGTGCCAGCAGCCCAGGACAGGGGGCGGTTGGCTACACCTTC,CASSPGQGAVGYTF
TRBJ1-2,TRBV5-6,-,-,TGTGCCAGCAGCTTGGTGGCAGGGTTAGATGGCTACACCTTC,CASSLVAGLDGYTF
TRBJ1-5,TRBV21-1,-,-,TGTGCCAGCAGCCAAGGGGGGAGGACAGGGAGGATTCAGCCCCAGCATTTT,CASSQGGRTGRIQPQHF
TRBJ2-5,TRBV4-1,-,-,TGCGCCAGCAGCCAAGCATGGGGAGAGACCCAGTACTTC,CASSQAWGETQYF
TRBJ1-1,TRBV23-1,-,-,TGCGCCAGCAGTCGGGGCGGGGCCACTGAAGCTTTCTTT,CASSRGGATEAFF
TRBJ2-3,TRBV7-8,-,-,TGTGCCAGCAGCTACGAGCGGATCCCTAGCACAGATACGCAGTATTTT,CASSYERIPSTDTQYF
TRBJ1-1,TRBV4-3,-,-,TGCGCCAGCAGCCAAGGGGCGGCGAACACTGAAGCTTTCTTT,CASSQGAANTEAFF
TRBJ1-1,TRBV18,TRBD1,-,TGTGCCAGCTCGCCCCAGGGACAGGGGGTCACTGAAGCTTTCTTT,CASSPQGQGVTEAFF
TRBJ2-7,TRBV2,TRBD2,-,TGTGCCAGCAGTGGAGGGACTACGGCCGAGCAGTACTTC,CASSGGTTAEQYF
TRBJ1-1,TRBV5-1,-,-,TGCGCCAGCAGCTTATCCGAGGGCGAAGCTTTCTTT,CASSLSEGEAFF
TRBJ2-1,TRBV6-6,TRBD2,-,TGTGCCAGCAGCCCCAGCGGAGGGAGGGATTGGAATGAGCAGTTCTTC,CASSPSGGRDWNEQFF
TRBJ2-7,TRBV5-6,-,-,TGTGCCAGCAGCTTGGGGCGATTCGAGCAGTACTTC,CASSLGRFEQYF
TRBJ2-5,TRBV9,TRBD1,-,TGTGCCAGCAGCTCGCGGACAGGGCAAGAGACCCAGTACTTC,CASSSRTGQETQYF
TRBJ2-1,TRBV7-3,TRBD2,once,TGTGCCAGCAGTTCCTCTAGCGGGGGCCTCGGGAATGAGCAGTTCTTC,CASSSSSGGLGNEQFF
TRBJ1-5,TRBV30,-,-,TGTGCCTGGAGTGTAAATGGGCAGGGGATTGGCAATCAGCCCCAGCATTTT,CAWSVNGQGIGNQPQHF
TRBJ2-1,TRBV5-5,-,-,TGTGCCAGCAGCGCGGGGGCCCCCTACAATGAGCAGTTCTTC,CASSAGAPYNEQFF
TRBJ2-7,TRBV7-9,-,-,TGTGCCAGCAGCCCCGCGGGGAACGCCTACGAGCAGTACTTC,CASSPAGNAYEQYF
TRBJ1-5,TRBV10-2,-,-,TGCGCCAGCAGTGAACAGGAGGATCAGCCCCAGCATTTT,CASSEQEDQPQHF
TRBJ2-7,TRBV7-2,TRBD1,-,TGTGCCAGCAGCTTAGTGTCGGACAGGGAGTACGAGCAGTACTTC,CASSLVSDREYEQYF
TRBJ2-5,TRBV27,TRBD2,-,TGTGCCAGTAAGGGACTAGCGGGGGGAGAAGAGACCCAGTACTTC,CASKGLAGGEETQYF
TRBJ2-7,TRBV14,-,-,TGTGCCAGCAGTCGTCGACCCGAGGAGCAGTACTTC,CASSRRPEEQYF
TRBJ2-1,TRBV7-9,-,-,TGTGCCAGCACGCGATCTCGGGGGGCAGGTGAGCAGTTCTTC,CASTRSRGAGEQFF
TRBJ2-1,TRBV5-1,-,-,TGCGCCAGCAGCTCCCAGGGCTTCTACAATGAGCAGTTCTTC,CASSSQGFYNEQFF
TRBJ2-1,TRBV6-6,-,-,TGTGCCAGCAGTTACACCAAGGTGGCCGATGAGCAGTTCTTC,CASSYTKVADEQFF
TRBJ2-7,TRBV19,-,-,TGTGCCAGTTGGGGGGGGACAGATGACTACGAGCAGTACTTC,CASWGGTDDYEQYF
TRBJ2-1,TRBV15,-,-,TGTGCCACCAGCAGGGCTAGCGCCATGTACAATGAGCAGTTCTTC,CATSRASAMYNEQFF
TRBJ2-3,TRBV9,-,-,TGTGCCAGCAGCGTCGGGACGGTAAGCACAGATACGCAGTATTTT,CASSVGTVSTDTQYF
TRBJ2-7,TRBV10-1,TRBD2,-,TGCGCCAGCAGTGAGTATTCAGCGGGAGGAGTCTACGAGCAGTACTTC,CASSEYSAGGVYEQYF
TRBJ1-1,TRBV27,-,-,TGTGCCAGCAGTCGTAGGGGAATGAACACTGAAGCTTTCTTT,CASSRRGMNTEAFF
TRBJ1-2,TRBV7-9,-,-,TGTGCCAGCAGCTTATACAGGGAAGGTGGCTACACCTTC,CASSLYREGGYTF
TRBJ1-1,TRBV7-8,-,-,TGTGCCAGCAGCTTAGGAAGGTGGGCATCGGCTTTCTTT,CASSLGRWASAFF
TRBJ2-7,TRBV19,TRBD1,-,TGTGCCAGTAGTACGCTACAGGGGAGTAACTACGAGCAGTACTTC,CASSTLQGSNYEQYF
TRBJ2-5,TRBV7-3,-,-,TGTGCCAGCAGCTTAGCCCCTAGCCACCGGGGAGAGACCCAGTACTTC,CASSLAPSHRGETQYF
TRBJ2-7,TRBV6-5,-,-,TGTGCCAGTCGACGAGGGGGGGTCCACGAGCAGTACTTC,CASRRGGVHEQYF
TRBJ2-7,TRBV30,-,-,TGTGCCTGGAGTGTAACCGTCTACGAGCAGTACTTC,CAWSVTVYEQYF
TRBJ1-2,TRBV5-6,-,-,TGTGCCAGCAGCTTGGGGACGGCCGGAGTGGAAAATCGCTACACCTTC,CASSLGTAGVENRYTF
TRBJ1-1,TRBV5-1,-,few,TGCGCCAGCAGCTCGCGGGGGATGCAAAACACTGAAGCTTTCTTT,CASSSRGMQNTEAFF
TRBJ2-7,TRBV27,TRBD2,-,TGTGCCAGCAGTTTATCAGCGGGAGGCCTCTACGAGCAGTACTTC,CASSLSAGGLYEQYF
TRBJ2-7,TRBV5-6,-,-,TGTGCCAGCAGCTCTCGTTCGGTTATCCTCTACGAGCAGTACTTC,CASSSRSVILYEQYF
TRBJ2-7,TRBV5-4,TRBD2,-,TGTGCCAGCAGCTCCAAGCGGGAGGCCTACGAGCAGTACTTC,CASSSKREAYEQYF
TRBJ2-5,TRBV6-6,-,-,TGTGCCAGCAGTTACTCCACCGCCCAAGAGACCCAGTACTTC,CASSYSTAQETQYF
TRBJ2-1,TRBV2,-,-,TGTGCCTCAGCAGCCCCAGGGGATTTTAGCGATGAGCAGTTCTTC,CASAAPGDFSDEQFF
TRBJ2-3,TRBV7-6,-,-,TGTGCCAGCAGCTTAGGGGCCTTTAGCACAGATACGCAGTATTTT,CASSLGAFSTDTQYF
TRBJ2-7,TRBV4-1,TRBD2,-,TGCGCCAGCAGCCAAGATAGGACGGGAGGCGCCTACGAGCAGTACTTC,CASSQDRTGGAYEQYF
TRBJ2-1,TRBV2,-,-,TGTGCCAGCAGTTCCGGGCCAAGCTCCTACAATGAGCAGTTCTTC,CASSSGPSSYNEQFF
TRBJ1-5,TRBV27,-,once,TGTGCCAGCAGTTTAGCGACGAACGGGCAGCCCCAGCATTTT,CASSLATNGQPQHF
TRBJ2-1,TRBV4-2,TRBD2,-,TGTGCCAGCAGCCTTAGGGGACTAGCGGGAAGTGGGAATGAGCAGTTCTTC,CASSLRGLAGSGNEQFF